This is a list of T cell receptor beta chains from one sample in a study of vaccination effects on CD4 cells after COVID-19. Their cognate antigens are unknown. Here immunoSEQ multiplex PCR was the method, and the copy in TCRdb shows in-frame clones only, minus some. The sample consists of under 85,000 clones, roughly 80% of them appearing once. Material: CD4+ T cells from PBMCs cultured with HCoV-OC43 spike peptides, obtained after COVID-19 vaccination. All receptors come from a human donor who received a COVID-19 vaccine. CDR3s include the opening cysteine and the closing phenylalanine or tryptophan. The D gene is left open where the match is weak. The listing skips clone size in some rows; elsewhere it reads once, few, many or a size class.

clone_size | j_call | v_call | d_call | cdr3_aa | cdr3_nt
. | TRBJ2-2 | TRBV10-2 | . | CASNRVSTGELFF | TGCGCCAGCAACAGGGTATCCACCGGGGAGCTGTTTTTT
. | TRBJ2-1 | TRBV5-1 | TRBD2 | CASSLVGGGGNEQFF | TGCGCCAGCAGCTTGGTTGGGGGGGGAGGCAATGAGCAGTTCTTC
. | TRBJ2-3 | TRBV29-1 | . | CSVARTGGSTDTQYF | TGCAGCGTCGCCCGGACAGGAGGGAGCACAGATACGCAGTATTTT
. | TRBJ2-5 | TRBV7-2 | TRBD2 | CASSPDPGGGETQYF | TGTGCCAGCAGCCCAGACCCGGGGGGTGGGGAGACCCAGTACTTC
. | TRBJ2-2 | TRBV30 | . | CAWSLETGIPGELFF | TGTGCCTGGAGCCTTGAGACGGGGATCCCCGGGGAGCTGTTTTTT
. | TRBJ2-2 | TRBV5-1 | TRBD1 | CASTGTANTGELFF | TGCGCCAGCACCGGGACAGCCAACACCGGGGAGCTGTTTTTT
. | TRBJ1-2 | TRBV5-8 | TRBD1 | CASSLGQGHYGYTF | TGTGCCAGCAGCTTGGGACAGGGGCACTATGGCTACACCTTC
. | TRBJ2-4 | TRBV6-1 | . | CASSERTELAKNIQYF | TGTGCCAGCAGTGAAAGAACAGAACTAGCCAAAAACATTCAGTACTTC
. | TRBJ1-4 | TRBV5-1 | . | CASRMEGEKLFF | TGCGCCAGCAGGATGGAAGGGGAAAAACTGTTTTTT
. | TRBJ1-5 | TRBV7-8 | . | CASSLVSATVNQPQHF | TGTGCCAGCAGCTTAGTCTCAGCGACAGTTAATCAGCCCCAGCATTTT
. | TRBJ1-1 | TRBV10-2 | . | CASSEGAWGLAGAFF | TGCGCCAGCAGTGAGGGGGCGTGGGGACTTGCTGGAGCTTTCTTT
. | TRBJ2-5 | TRBV5-1 | TRBD1 | CASSAGQGAGQETQYF | TGCGCCAGCAGCGCGGGACAGGGGGCCGGCCAAGAGACCCAGTACTTC
. | TRBJ1-5 | TRBV5-8 | TRBD1 | CASSRGQVPDSNQPQHF | TGTGCCAGCAGCCGGGGACAGGTCCCGGATAGCAATCAGCCCCAGCATTTT
. | TRBJ1-2 | TRBV28 | TRBD1 | CASSWGTGENYGYTF | TGTGCCAGCAGTTGGGGGACAGGGGAGAACTATGGCTACACCTTC
. | TRBJ1-6 | TRBV12-3/TRBV12-4 | TRBD1 | CASGQGYSPLHF | TGTGCCAGCGGACAGGGCTATTCACCCCTCCACTTT
. | TRBJ1-3 | TRBV6-5 | . | CASTTGVGANTIYF | TGTGCCAGCACCACGGGTGTGGGGGCGAACACCATATATTTT
. | TRBJ1-4 | TRBV5-1 | TRBD1 | CASSSRQGGNEKLFF | TGCGCCAGCAGCTCAAGACAGGGAGGTAATGAAAAACTGTTTTTT
once | TRBJ2-5 | TRBV6-5 | TRBD1 | CASSQQGAVVTQYF | TGTGCCAGCAGCCAACAGGGGGCGGTTGTGACCCAGTACTTC
. | TRBJ1-2 | TRBV18 | . | CASSPGQLFYGYTF | TGTGCCAGCTCACCGGGACAACTATTCTATGGCTACACCTTC
few | TRBJ2-1 | TRBV7-2 | . | CASSLGIGQLSYNEQFF | TGTGCCAGCAGCTTAGGGATCGGGCAACTCTCCTACAATGAGCAGTTCTTC
. | TRBJ1-1 | TRBV12-3/TRBV12-4 | . | CASSIKGGTEAFF | TGTGCCAGCAGTATAAAGGGAGGCACTGAAGCTTTCTTT
. | TRBJ2-1 | TRBV27 | . | CASSFRDISPNEQFF | TGTGCCAGCAGTTTCCGGGACATCTCCCCAAATGAGCAGTTCTTC
. | TRBJ2-5 | TRBV6-6 | . | CASIPGWAPETQYF | TGTGCCAGCATTCCGGGGTGGGCCCCAGAGACCCAGTACTTC
. | TRBJ2-5 | TRBV3-1/TRBV3-2 | . | CASSQSGRGRQETQYF | TGTGCCAGCAGCCAATCGGGCCGGGGAAGGCAAGAGACCCAGTACTTC
. | TRBJ1-1 | TRBV4-1 | . | CASSREGVGAEAFF | TGCGCCAGCAGCCGGGAGGGGGTCGGGGCTGAAGCTTTCTTT
. | TRBJ2-2 | TRBV9 | TRBD2 | CASSAPKAGGLGGELFF | TGTGCCAGCAGCGCCCCAAAAGCGGGGGGGCTGGGCGGGGAGCTGTTTTTT
. | TRBJ2-5 | TRBV5-4 | . | CASSLVQGQETQYF | TGTGCCAGCAGCTTGGTCCAGGGCCAAGAGACCCAGTACTTC
. | TRBJ2-2 | TRBV12-5 | . | CASGSGQPNTGELFF | TGTGCTAGTGGTTCCGGACAGCCGAACACCGGGGAGCTGTTTTTT
. | TRBJ2-5 | TRBV19 | . | CAPEVALYEETQYF | TGTGCCCCAGAGGTAGCGCTATATGAAGAGACCCAGTACTTC
. | TRBJ1-2 | TRBV11-2 | . | CASSLRGGEANYGYTF | TGTGCCAGCAGCTTAAGGGGGGGGGAAGCGAACTATGGCTACACCTTC